The 28 T cell receptor beta chains below come from one sample, sequenced in a study of shared clonotypes between healthy human individuals (dated by TCRdb to about 2020). For the CD8 naive samples, CD45RO-negative cells were positively selected for CCR7, yielding a CD45RA+CCR7+ population from which TemRA cells were excluded. Receptors were amplified or captured by the immunoSEQ multiplex PCR assay. As stored in TCRdb, this immuneACCESS dataset retains in-frame rearrangements with V and J assigned. A fraction of the clones does not appear; measured against another copy, unresolved V genes explain less than half of the discrepancy, and the remainder lacks a known reason. A total of fewer than 1 million clones appear in this sample, around 96% of them only once. The ten largest make up under 0.25% of the sample. The sample comprised naive CD8+ T cells sorted from blood. This specimen's cell subset or site label, interpreted: CD45RA+CCR7+. These receptors were obtained from a man aged 30 to 39 in good health.

The rearrangement links TRBV4-2 to TRBJ2-7; TRBD2 agrees at 14 bases. Germline assignment: CDR1 LGHNA and CDR2 YNFKEQ. The CDR3 extends over 22 amino acids. The trim removed 4 bases at V and 2 bases at J, leaving 22 bases unmatched. The CDR3 region has the DNA TGTGCCAGCAGCCGGGGAGGACAGACCTACGCGGGGACTAGCGGGAGCCCCTACGAGCAGTACTTC. It encodes CASSRGGQTYAGTSGSPYEQYF.

The DNA for the CDR3 is TGTGCCATTACCCGGGAGTTTTATGAGCAGTTCTTC. The encoded protein is CAITREFYEQFF. The chain joins TRBV11-2 to TRBJ2-1; tentatively, D is TRBD2 (6 bases). The CDR3 runs 12 residues. Looked up from germline, CDR1 is SGHAT and CDR2 is FQNNGV. V lost 10 bases and J lost 8, with 15 bases in between.

The V and J genes are TRBV15 and TRBJ2-3; 8 bases are shared with TRBD2. CDR1 and CDR2 (germline): LNHNV, YYDKDF (reference sequence). V lost 6 bases to trimming and J lost 1 base; unmatched junction nucleotides: 9. The CDR3 is 16 residues long. The CDR3 here is CATRGPGTSRTDTQYF. The CDR3 DNA reads as TGTGCCACCAGGGGACCCGGGACTAGTCGCACAGATACGCAGTATTTT.

The genes are TRBV6-6 and TRBJ2-2, with no clear D. The CDR3 contains 15 residues. Trimming shortened V by 0 bases and J by 9 bases, and 14 bases separated the two germline ends. Germline V gene sequence: CDR1 MNHNY, CDR2 SVGAGI (reference sequence). CDR3 protein: CASSYSTAPARELFF. CDR3 bases: TGTGCCAGCAGTTACTCGACGGCCCCTGCCAGGGAGCTGTTTTTT.

The count of this clone is one. The rearrangement links TRBV11-2 to TRBJ2-7; 10 bases are shared with TRBD1. CDR3 length: 16 amino acids. The ends lost 5 bases at V and 7 bases at J; junction bases unmatched: 14. The V gene's germline CDR1 is SGHAT and CDR2 FQNNGV. As DNA, the CDR3 is TGTGCCAGCAGCATAGGAACCGGGACAGGGGAATGGGAGCAGTACTTC. This gives the protein CASSIGTGTGEWEQYF.

CDR3 loop: CASSQDTGLAGQQYF. The CDR3 region has the DNA TGCGCCAGCAGCCAAGATACAGGACTAGCGGGGCAGCAGTACTTC. J is TRBJ2-7 and V is TRBV4-3; 12 nucleotides match TRBD2. The CDR3 consists of 15 residues. The germline gives CDR1 LGHNA, CDR2 YSLEER. The trim removed 0 bases at V and 8 bases at J, leaving 5 bases unmatched.

The chain carries TRBV7-9 and TRBJ2-2; no reliable D call. The length of the CDR3 is 13 residues. Germline-derived CDR1 and CDR2 are SEHNR and FQNEAQ (reference sequence). V lost 0 bases to trimming and J lost 5 bases, with 4 bases between them. CDR3 nucleotides: TGTGCCAGCAGCTTAGCCCAGACCGGGGAGCTGTTTTTT. Protein sequence: CASSLAQTGELFF.

The chain links TRBV6-4 to TRBJ2-2; D ambiguous. The CDR3 is 14 amino acids. V lost 5 bases and J 1 base, leaving 8 bases between the germline ends. Germline V gives CDR1 MRHNA, CDR2 SNTAGT. The CDR3 is CASSTTLNTGELFF. CDR3 sequence (DNA): TGTGCCAGCAGTACGACACTGAACACCGGGGAGCTGTTTTTT.

The chain recombines TRBV4-1 with TRBJ2-1; D uncertain. The V gene's germline CDR1 is MGHRA and CDR2 YSYEKL. The CDR3 consists of 14 residues. Trimming shortened V by 1 base and J by 3 bases, and 7 bases separated the two germline ends. The CDR3 bases are TGCGCCAGCAGCCAAGTCTCCGGCTACAATGAGCAGTTCTTC. Residues: CASSQVSGYNEQFF.

The rearrangement links TRBV30 to TRBJ2-2, with a tentative D call TRBD1 (5 bases). The CDR3 has 15 amino acids. V lost 4 bases to trimming and J lost 0 bases, with 12 bases between them. Germline CDR1 is GTSNPN and CDR2 is SVGIG (reference sequence). The DNA for the CDR3 is TGTGCCTGGAAGATGGACACAACGAACACCGGGGAGCTGTTTTTT. Amino acid sequence: CAWKMDTTNTGELFF.

The chain uses TRBV5-6 and TRBJ2-2; D ambiguous. This CDR3 region has 16 residues. V gave up 1 base and J gave up 1 base, with 11 bases separating them. Germline lookup yields CDR1 SGHDT and CDR2 YYEEEE. CDR3 protein: CASSLRQILNTGELFF. CDR3 nucleotides: TGTGCCAGCAGCTTGCGACAAATCCTGAACACCGGGGAGCTGTTTTTT. Looking up the rest from reference TRBV5-6 and TRBJ2-2 gives the full variable domain: DAGVTQSPTHLIKTRGQQVTLRCSPKSGHDTVSWYQQALGQGPQFIFQYYEEEERQRGNFPDRFSGHQFPNYSSELNVNALLLGDSALYLCASSLRQILNTGELFFGEGSRLTVL.

The chain combines TRBV5-4 with TRBJ2-2; 10 positions agree with TRBD2. V lost 0 bases to trimming and J lost 5 bases; unmatched junction nucleotides: 7. CDR1 and CDR2 from the germline V gene are SGHNT and YYREEE (reference sequence). The CDR3 is 17 amino acids. The CDR3 spells CASSLGEVTSGTGELFF. The DNA for the CDR3 is TGTGCCAGCAGCTTGGGCGAAGTGACTAGCGGGACCGGGGAGCTGTTTTTT.

This sequence joins TRBV9 and TRBJ1-3, with D possibly TRBD1 on 6 matching bases. The CDR3 runs to 15 residues. Germline CDR1 SGDLS, CDR2 YYNGEE. Trimming removed 8 bases from V and 2 bases from J, with 17 bases in between. The CDR3: CASSDEGHPGNTIYF. The CDR3, as DNA: TGTGCCAGTTCAGATGAGGGACACCCTGGAAACACCATATATTTT.

Comment on this clone: The sample carries other DNA sequences with the same CDR3. J is TRBJ2-7 and V is TRBV30; 8 nucleotides match TRBD1. Looked up from germline, CDR1 is GTSNPN and CDR2 is SVGIG (reference sequence). With 0 bases clipped from V and 5 bases from J, the junction kept 6 bases outside the gene matches. This CDR3 is built from 14 residues. CDR3 loop: CAWSVGQGADEQYF. In nucleotides, the CDR3 is TGTGCCTGGAGTGTAGGCCAGGGGGCCGACGAGCAGTACTTC.

The chain recombines TRBV27 with TRBJ2-1; 7 bases are a match to TRBD1. The CDR3 runs to 18 residues. With V trimmed by 1 base and J by 7 bases, 16 bases remained unmatched. CDR1 and CDR2 (germline): MNHEY, SMNVEV (reference sequence). The CDR3 DNA follows: TGTGCCAGCAGTTTATATCCCCCCCGGGACAGCGAGCGGAATGAGCAGTTCTTC. This sequence encodes CASSLYPPRDSERNEQFF.

The chain joins TRBV28 to TRBJ2-1; TRBD2 matches at 8 bases. The CDR3 has 13 residues. The germline V gene encodes CDR1 MDHEN and CDR2 SYDVKM. V lost 7 bases and J lost 6; bases outside the gene matches: 5. CDR3 DNA sequence: TGTGCCAGCACGGAGGCGGGGGGCAATGAGCAGTTCTTC. Residues: CASTEAGGNEQFF.

The sample holds a few counts of this clone. The rearrangement joins TRBV5-4 to TRBJ2-5; D is ambiguous. The V end lost 1 base, the J end lost 2 bases, and 9 bases lay between the germline ends. The V gene's germline CDR1 is SGHNT and CDR2 YYREEE (reference sequence). The CDR3 sequence is 14 residues long. The CDR3 region has the DNA TGTGCCAGCAGCTTGACTGAGCAACAAGAGACCCAGTACTTC. This gives the protein CASSLTEQQETQYF.

This rearrangement joins TRBV5-4 to TRBJ1-3; possible D gene TRBD1, 6 bases. The CDR3 has 15 amino acids. Germline V gives CDR1 SGHNT, CDR2 YYREEE (reference sequence). Trimming cost V 6 bases and J 0 bases, with 13 bases left between them. CDR3 in DNA: TGTGCCAGCACCCCAGGGGTTAGCTCTGGAAACACCATATATTTT. The encoded protein is CASTPGVSSGNTIYF.

The rearrangement links TRBV7-8 to TRBJ2-1, with 9 bases fitting TRBD2. This CDR3 has 20 amino acids. Germline V gives CDR1 SGHVS, CDR2 FQNEAQ. V gave up 2 bases and J gave up 0 bases; unmatched junction bases: 14. This chain's CDR3 is CASSLPSGLAGRSSYNEQFF. CDR3 nucleotides: TGTGCCAGCAGCTTACCCTCCGGGCTAGCGGGAAGGAGCTCCTACAATGAGCAGTTCTTC.

The chain carries TRBV7-8 and TRBJ1-1, with D unclear. This CDR3 spans 14 amino acids. Germline V gives CDR1 SGHVS, CDR2 FQNEAQ. V was shortened by 2 bases and J by 7 bases, with 14 bases between the two germline ends. This CDR3 is CASSLMVGRVEAFF. In nucleotides, the CDR3 is TGTGCCAGCAGCTTAATGGTGGGGAGGGTTGAAGCTTTCTTT.

The rearrangement uses TRBV7-6 and TRBJ2-3, with D unresolved. The germline V gene encodes CDR1 SGHVS and CDR2 FNYEAQ. CDR3 length: 15 amino acids. Trimming pared 5 bases from V and 4 bases from J, leaving 16 bases between. The CDR3: CASSRDLGFADTQYF. As DNA, the CDR3 is TGTGCCAGCAGCCGAGACTTGGGGTTCGCAGATACGCAGTATTTT.

The CDR3 here is CASSSSIGVSYEQYF. CDR3 in DNA: TGTGCCAGCAGCTCCTCTATCGGGGTCTCCTACGAGCAGTACTTC. The rearrangement joins TRBV7-9 to TRBJ2-7; a possible D gene is TRBD2 (5 bases). The CDR3 covers 15 residues. Trimming took off 4 bases at V and 0 bases at J, with 13 bases between the two ends. Germline CDR1 SEHNR, CDR2 FQNEAQ (reference sequence).

The V and J genes are TRBV2 and TRBJ2-1; 14 bases align to TRBD2. The CDR3 has 15 amino acids. Germline loops: CDR1 SNHLY, CDR2 FYNNEI. V shed 4 bases, J shed 8 bases, and the junction held 4 bases outside the gene matches. Written as DNA, the CDR3 is TGTGCCAGCAGTGGGACTAGCGGGAGGTCAGATGAGCAGTTCTTC. Protein product: CASSGTSGRSDEQFF.

CDR3 in DNA: TGTGCCAGCAGCCAGAACAAACAGGGCCCCGCTTACAATGAGCAGTTCTTC. Encoded protein: CASSQNKQGPAYNEQFF. The V and J genes are TRBV7-9 and TRBJ2-1; D perhaps matches TRBD1 (6 bases). The CDR3 sequence is 17 residues long. V lost 5 bases and J lost 4, with 21 bases in between. CDR1 is SEHNR and CDR2 is FQNEAQ in the germline V gene (reference sequence).

This chain connects TRBV5-6 to TRBJ2-7; the match to TRBD1 covers 9 bases. This CDR3 has 14 residues. CDR1 is SGHDT and CDR2 is YYEEEE in the germline V gene. Trimming took 6 bases from V and 3 from J; bases not matched to a gene: 7. CDR3 nucleotides: TGTGCCAGCATCGGGACAGGGAGTCTCTACGAGCAGTACTTC. It yields the protein CASIGTGSLYEQYF.

The chain uses TRBV5-1 and TRBJ2-1, with TRBD2 identical over 8 bases. V shed 1 base and J 4 bases; nucleotides not matched to a gene: 4. The CDR3 contains 15 residues. Germline CDR1 is SGHRS and CDR2 is YFSETQ. CDR3 coding DNA: TGCGCCAGCAGCTTGACTAGCGGTCTATACAATGAGCAGTTCTTC. Encoded protein: CASSLTSGLYNEQFF.

This sequence joins TRBV27 and TRBJ2-7, with D maybe TRBD1 (6 bases). Deletions cut 5 bases from V and 3 bases from J, with 20 bases between. Germline V gene sequence: CDR1 MNHEY, CDR2 SMNVEV (reference sequence). The CDR3 has 16 amino acids. The DNA of the CDR3 is TGTGCCAGCAGTCCTAGTAAAGGGGACACCCTCTACGAGCAGTACTTC. Translated: CASSPSKGDTLYEQYF.

J is TRBJ1-4 and V is TRBV19; D is undetermined. CDR3 length: 15 residues. The germline CDR1 and CDR2 sequences are LNHDA and SQIVND (reference sequence). With 5 bases removed from V and 8 bases from J, the gap between germline ends came to 18 bases. In nucleotides, the CDR3 is TGTGCCAGTAGTCGCCAAGAGTTGACGAGGGAAAAACTGTTTTTT. This encodes CASSRQELTREKLFF.